A selection of T cell receptor beta chains follows, all from one sample in a study of identical twins. TCRdb re-called the 5' RACE reads through MiXCR, storing one row per CDR3 protein. This repertoire shows 450,000 or so distinct CDR3 sequences, 13% to 15% found once; its top ten account for approximately 0.98%. The data were also submitted as part of a second study, on yellow fever vaccine responses in identical twins.

The source material was CD4+ T cells sorted from blood. The receptors stem from a woman aged 18-29 years in good health. The CDR3 runs from the conserved cysteine through the conserved F or W. A D gene is named only where the DNA matches it firmly. The size field is filled for only some rows; it gives once, few, many or a size class.

length: 16; V: TRBV7-9; J: TRBJ2-7; size: .; D: .; CDR3: CASSLASTVRSHEQYF; DNA: TGTGCCAGCAGCTTAGCGTCGACAGTTCGAAGTCACGAGCAGTACTTC
length: 13; V: TRBV6-5; J: TRBJ2-1; size: .; D: TRBD1; CDR3: CASSYYRGSEQFF; DNA: TGTGCCAGCAGTTACTACAGGGGGAGTGAGCAGTTCTTC
length: 14; V: TRBV30; J: TRBJ2-5; size: few; D: TRBD2; CDR3: CAWTEAGGRETQYF; DNA: TGTGCCTGGACCGAAGCGGGAGGGAGAGAGACCCAGTACTTC
length: 17; V: TRBV12-3/TRBV12-4; J: TRBJ2-7; size: .; D: TRBD2; CDR3: CASSFGTSRFSSYEQYF; DNA: TGTGCCAGCAGTTTCGGGACTAGTCGTTTTAGCTCCTACGAGCAGTACTTC
length: 14; V: TRBV7-8; J: TRBJ2-1; size: .; D: .; CDR3: CASSLYGEYNEQFF; DNA: TGTGCCAGCAGCTTATATGGGGAATACAATGAGCAGTTCTTC
length: 15; V: TRBV4-1; J: TRBJ1-5; size: .; D: TRBD1; CDR3: CASSQPDRGIQPQHF; DNA: TGCGCCAGCAGCCAACCTGACAGGGGTATTCAGCCCCAGCATTTT
length: 15; V: TRBV4-1; J: TRBJ2-2; size: few; D: TRBD1; CDR3: CASSPTGTEYGELFF; DNA: TGCGCCAGCAGCCCCACCGGGACAGAGTACGGGGAGCTGTTTTTT
length: 15; V: TRBV3-1; J: TRBJ1-6; size: .; D: .; CDR3: CASRGTGKGNSPLHF; DNA: TGTGCCAGCAGGGGAACCGGGAAAGGGAATTCACCCCTCCACTTT
length: 19; V: TRBV5-1; J: TRBJ2-2; size: few; D: TRBD2; CDR3: CASSSLGLAGVNRAGELFF; DNA: TGCGCCAGCAGCTCGCTGGGACTAGCGGGAGTGAACCGGGCCGGGGAGCTGTTTTTT
length: 12; V: TRBV25-1; J: TRBJ1-4; size: many; D: .; CDR3: CASSGRHGKLFF; DNA: TGTGCCAGTAGCGGCCGCCACGGAAAACTGTTTTTT
length: 16; V: TRBV20-1; J: TRBJ2-6; size: .; D: TRBD1; CDR3: CSARGQGTTGANVLTF; DNA: TGCAGTGCTAGGGGACAGGGGACCACTGGGGCCAACGTCCTGACTTTC
length: 15; V: TRBV6-5; J: TRBJ1-2; size: few; D: TRBD1; CDR3: CASSYELTGGVGYTF; DNA: TGTGCCAGCAGTTACGAACTGACAGGGGGCGTTGGCTACACCTTC
length: 14; V: TRBV15; J: TRBJ2-7; size: few; D: .; CDR3: CATRTEADSYEQYF; DNA: TGTGCCACCAGGACGGAGGCAGACTCCTACGAGCAGTACTTC
length: 16; V: TRBV4-1; J: TRBJ2-1; size: few; D: TRBD2; CDR3: CASSQESSGWYNEQFF; DNA: TGCGCCAGCAGCCAAGAGTCTAGCGGGTGGTACAATGAGCAGTTCTTC
length: 12; V: TRBV5-4; J: TRBJ1-1; size: .; D: .; CDR3: CASSPRNSEAFF; DNA: TGTGCCAGCAGCCCACGTAACAGTGAAGCTTTCTTT
length: 11; V: TRBV6-1; J: TRBJ2-1; size: .; D: .; CDR3: CASSEFGEQFF; DNA: TGTGCCAGCAGTGAATTTGGTGAGCAGTTCTTC
length: 15; V: TRBV12-3/TRBV12-4; J: TRBJ2-2; size: .; D: .; CDR3: CASSLAGRDTGELFF; DNA: TGTGCCAGCAGTTTAGCTGGAAGGGACACCGGGGAGCTGTTTTTT
length: 16; V: TRBV28; J: TRBJ2-2; size: .; D: .; CDR3: CASSVTDGLNTGELFF; DNA: TGTGCCAGCAGTGTGACAGATGGGTTGAACACCGGGGAGCTGTTTTTT
length: 14; V: TRBV7-2; J: TRBJ2-3; size: .; D: .; CDR3: CASSPRHYTDTQYF; DNA: TGTGCCAGCAGCCCGCGGCATTACACAGATACGCAGTATTTT
length: 14; V: TRBV28; J: TRBJ2-1; size: .; D: .; CDR3: CASSLTRRVNEQFF; DNA: TGTGCCAGCAGTTTAACGCGTAGGGTCAATGAGCAGTTCTTC
length: 15; V: TRBV7-6; J: TRBJ2-7; size: .; D: .; CDR3: CASSPVTGSSYEQYF; DNA: TGTGCCAGCAGCCCCGTCACAGGGAGCTCCTACGAGCAGTACTTC
length: 16; V: TRBV6-1; J: TRBJ2-1; size: .; D: TRBD2; CDR3: CASSSTGLGSYNEQFF; DNA: TGTGCCAGCAGCTCCACCGGACTAGGCTCCTACAATGAGCAGTTCTTC
length: 16; V: TRBV24-1; J: TRBJ2-1; size: few; D: .; CDR3: CATSDSGEGTYNEQFF; DNA: TGTGCCACCAGTGATTCGGGCGAGGGGACCTACAATGAGCAGTTCTTC
length: 14; V: TRBV5-1; J: TRBJ2-7; size: .; D: .; CDR3: CASSLRGFSYEQYF; DNA: TGCGCCAGCAGCTTGAGGGGATTCTCCTACGAGCAGTACTTC
length: 14; V: TRBV12-3/TRBV12-4; J: TRBJ1-1; size: many; D: .; CDR3: CASRVVDMNTEAFF; DNA: TGTGCCAGCAGAGTCGTAGATATGAACACTGAAGCTTTCTTT
length: 14; V: TRBV20-1; J: TRBJ2-3; size: .; D: TRBD1; CDR3: CSAYTGGRADTQYF; DNA: TGCAGTGCATACACAGGGGGCCGGGCAGATACGCAGTATTTT
length: 13; V: TRBV28; J: TRBJ1-1; size: few; D: .; CDR3: CASTVGGGTEAFF; DNA: TGTGCCAGCACCGTTGGCGGGGGCACTGAAGCTTTCTTT
length: 14; V: TRBV2; J: TRBJ2-7; size: .; D: TRBD1; CDR3: CASSPGQVAYEQYF; DNA: TGTGCCAGCAGCCCGGGACAGGTAGCCTACGAGCAGTACTTC
length: 18; V: TRBV11-2; J: TRBJ2-3; size: .; D: TRBD2; CDR3: CASSLVGSAGGPRDTQYF; DNA: TGTGCCAGCAGCTTAGTAGGTTCAGCGGGAGGGCCTAGAGATACGCAGTATTTT
length: 12; V: TRBV3-1; J: TRBJ2-1; size: many; D: .; CDR3: CASSHNSPEQFF; DNA: TGTGCCAGCAGCCATAATTCGCCTGAGCAGTTCTTC
length: 13; V: TRBV5-1; J: TRBJ2-2; size: .; D: .; CDR3: CASSFTKTGELFF; DNA: TGCGCCAGCAGCTTTACTAAAACCGGGGAGCTGTTTTTT
length: 15; V: TRBV29-1; J: TRBJ2-3; size: .; D: TRBD2; CDR3: CSGARTSASTDTQYF; DNA: TGCAGCGGGGCCAGGACTAGCGCTAGCACAGATACGCAGTATTTT
length: 17; V: TRBV3-1; J: TRBJ1-3; size: .; D: .; CDR3: CASSPNPSGDPGNTIYF; DNA: TGTGCCAGCAGCCCAAACCCGTCAGGGGACCCTGGAAACACCATATATTTT
length: 12; V: TRBV20-1; J: TRBJ2-3; size: many; D: .; CDR3: CSAFPDGDTQYF; DNA: TGCAGTGCATTTCCGGACGGAGATACGCAGTATTTT
length: 15; V: TRBV20-1; J: TRBJ1-5; size: few; D: .; CDR3: CSARVPGQSNQPQHF; DNA: TGCAGTGCTAGAGTTCCAGGACAGAGCAATCAGCCCCAGCATTTT
length: 14; V: TRBV6-2/TRBV6-3; J: TRBJ2-7; size: few; D: TRBD2; CDR3: CATTIAGTGYEQYF; DNA: TGTGCCACTACAATAGCGGGAACGGGCTACGAGCAGTACTTC
length: 14; V: TRBV27; J: TRBJ1-1; size: few; D: .; CDR3: CASTLPDLNTEAFF; DNA: TGTGCCAGCACCCTACCGGACCTGAACACTGAAGCTTTCTTT
length: 15; V: TRBV28; J: TRBJ2-5; size: few; D: TRBD2; CDR3: CASSRNLAGVKTQYF; DNA: TGTGCCAGCAGTCGAAATCTAGCGGGAGTGAAGACCCAGTACTTC
length: 16; V: TRBV20-1; J: TRBJ2-7; size: few; D: .; CDR3: CSARDIMGRLSNEQYF; DNA: TGCAGTGCTAGAGATATTATGGGGAGGTTGTCGAACGAGCAGTACTTC
length: 12; V: TRBV29-1; J: TRBJ2-7; size: .; D: TRBD1; CDR3: CSGGTEPYEQYF; DNA: TGCAGCGGAGGGACAGAGCCCTACGAGCAGTACTTC
length: 16; V: TRBV6-2/TRBV6-3; J: TRBJ2-1; size: few; D: TRBD2; CDR3: CASSKTSGSLADEQFF; DNA: TGTGCCAGCAGCAAGACTAGCGGGAGTCTCGCGGATGAGCAGTTCTTC
length: 15; V: TRBV6-1; J: TRBJ2-5; size: .; D: TRBD2; CDR3: CASSRGTSGGETQYF; DNA: TGTGCCAGCAGCCGCGGGACTAGCGGGGGCGAGACCCAGTACTTC
length: 17; V: TRBV5-6; J: TRBJ2-5; size: few; D: .; CDR3: CASSSTTRSDLQETQYF; DNA: TGTGCCAGCAGCTCAACGACAAGGTCTGACCTGCAAGAGACCCAGTACTTC
length: 17; V: TRBV28; J: TRBJ2-3; size: many; D: TRBD2; CDR3: CASRGYGRGARTDTQYF; DNA: TGTGCCAGCAGAGGCTATGGGCGGGGGGCACGCACAGATACGCAGTATTTT
length: 13; V: TRBV5-1; J: TRBJ1-1; size: many; D: .; CDR3: CASSSGQNTEAFF; DNA: TGCGCCAGCAGCTCAGGACAGAACACTGAAGCTTTCTTT
length: 15; V: TRBV6-5; J: TRBJ1-1; size: .; D: .; CDR3: CASSYVGAGHTEAFF; DNA: TGTGCCAGCAGTTACGTGGGGGCTGGTCACACTGAAGCTTTCTTT
length: 14; V: TRBV5-1; J: TRBJ2-5; size: few; D: TRBD1; CDR3: CASRLGTGLETQYF; DNA: TGCGCCAGCCGCCTGGGGACAGGGCTAGAGACCCAGTACTTC
length: 14; V: TRBV12-3/TRBV12-4; J: TRBJ2-4; size: .; D: .; CDR3: CASSLGPPGNIQYF; DNA: TGTGCCAGCAGTTTGGGGCCCCCGGGGAACATTCAGTACTTC
length: 14; V: TRBV28; J: TRBJ2-7; size: few; D: .; CDR3: CASSLEEGSYEQYF; DNA: TGTGCCAGCAGTTTAGAGGAGGGCTCCTACGAGCAGTACTTC
length: 15; V: TRBV29-1; J: TRBJ2-5; size: many; D: .; CDR3: CSVEDRGRGRETQYF; DNA: TGCAGCGTTGAAGATCGCGGGCGGGGGCGGGAGACCCAGTACTTC
length: 14; V: TRBV12-3/TRBV12-4; J: TRBJ2-2; size: many; D: .; CDR3: CASSFNRNTGELFF; DNA: TGTGCCAGCAGTTTCAACAGAAACACCGGGGAGCTGTTTTTT